The present TCR beta chain was sequenced within a study of blood T cells in healthy people across ages. Per-sample PBMC isolation yielded at least 7 million cells. Each sample yielded at least 5 micrograms of PBMC total RNA. Primed by a sample-barcoded 5' primer and a J-beta primer mix, a second PCR proceeded for roughly 6 to 12 cycles. One entry per CDR3 protein results from TCRdb running MiXCR on the 5' RACE reads. The data show about 1.5 million distinct CDR3 sequences, under 55% seen once. Germline V gene lookup returns CDR1 SGHAT and CDR2 FQNNGV. This CDR3 has 12 amino acids. Trimming left V 4 bases short and J 5 bases short, with 9 bases between.

V is TRBV11-2 and J is TRBJ2-7; D remains ambiguous. This receptor was taken from a young woman in good health. The source material was blood. For the CDR3, the DNA is TGTGCCAGCAGCTCCCAGGAAAACGAGCAGTACTTC. It is translated as CASSSQENEQYF.